This T cell receptor beta chain was retrieved from a study of T cell repertoires in cytomegalovirus infection (dated by TCRdb to between 2018 and 2020). Study-wide context: The HLA type of each donor mattered for the analysis, because public TCR beta signatures pointed to carriage of CMV infection along with the matching HLA type.

Trimming removed 5 bases from V and 4 bases from J, leaving 18 bases between the germline ends. The germline V gene (reference sequence) specifies LNHDA as CDR1 and SQIVND as CDR2. The CDR3 holds 16 amino acids from the cysteine to the phenylalanine. Only the CDR3 DNA stays, 48 bases, in frame from base 1. This clonotype appeared a few times. The antigen this receptor binds is unknown. No base quality information exists; no much larger clone differs at one position. The research as a whole found: Carriers of CMV infection plus the relevant HLA type were discriminated by the cumulative frequency of public TCR beta family members in the study cohort and in an independent roughly 350-donor cohort. The ex vivo response was dominated by HLA-C-restricted CMV-specific TCR beta clonotypes, which also provided the single most frequent clonotype in two of eight donors.

The listed sequencing device is Illumina HiSeq 1500. TCRdb reprocessing: public reads trimmed at Q25 with fastp, clones called with MiXCR, in-frame beta chains kept. Every entry covers one CDR3 protein and lists the most common genes and DNA from its rows. This sample is represented by fewer than 300,000 distinct CDR3 sequences; roughly 23% of them were singletons. Jointly, the top ten make up around 14% of the sample. The chain couples TRBV19 to TRBJ2-1, with the D gene too uncertain to name. Material: PBMCs. The receptor's source is a human donor in good health (CMV status not recorded). Some clones in this sample may be carry-over from other donors' samples. The CDR3 protein sequence reads: CASSPWGTTGYNEQFF. The DNA sequence is as follows: TGTGCCAGTAGTCCCTGGGGAACCACCGGGTACAATGAGCAGTTCTTC.